This T cell receptor beta chain was captured by sequencing in a study of T cell changes during pregnancy in multiple sclerosis (dated by TCRdb to 2018 to 2020). The study in broad terms: Changes in the T cell repertoire over the course of pregnancy were examined in this study in women with multiple sclerosis.

CDR1 and CDR2 (SGHVS, FQNEAQ) derive from the germline V gene. Deletion took 1 base off V and 2 bases off J, with a span of 14 bases between the germline ends. Counted from cysteine to phenylalanine, this CDR3 has 16 amino acids. Just the 48-base CDR3 DNA is kept, in frame starting at base 1. Receptor amplification or capture employed the immunoSEQ multiplex PCR assay. As stored in TCRdb, this immuneACCESS dataset retains in-frame rearrangements with V and J assigned. A fraction of the clones does not appear; measured against another copy, unresolved V genes explain less than half of the discrepancy, and the remainder lacks a known reason. Recorded for this sample are approximately 90,000 clones; more than 85% of them occurred a single time. Of the sample, under 3% falls within the top ten clones. Concerning this clone: The target of this receptor is not known. Base qualities are not recorded, but no much larger clone differs from it by a single base.

The chain uses TRBV7-8 and TRBJ1-1; the D region possibly corresponds to TRBD1 (5 bases align). The receptor was derived from a female donor with multiple sclerosis, enrolled in a pregnancy study. The sample was peripheral blood, taken in the first trimester of pregnancy. The DNA reads TGTGCCAGCAGCTTAGAGGGGTGGGGCCTTAACACTGAAGCTTTCTTT. The translation is CASSLEGWGLNTEAFF.